The source of this T cell receptor beta chain is a study of blood T cell repertoires in COVID-19. Libraries were prepared by immunoSEQ multiplex PCR; TCRdb keeps only in-frame clonotypes and omits some of them. The sample yields some 70,000 clones, approximately 86% seen once. Germline-derived CDR1 and CDR2 are SEHNR and FQNEAQ (reference sequence). The trim removed 3 bases at V and 7 bases at J, leaving 8 bases unmatched. This CDR3 has 16 amino acids. The J gene is TRBJ1-6, the V gene TRBV7-9; 8 bases fit TRBD1. The TCR originated in a woman in her sixties with acute or convalescent COVID-19. What was sequenced was peripheral blood. The CDR3 sequence: CASSFPGGAGNSPLHF. For the CDR3, the DNA is TGTGCCAGCAGCTTTCCAGGGGGCGCGGGAAATTCACCCCTCCACTTT.